This T cell receptor beta chain was sequenced for a study of T cell responses to AZD1222 COVID-19 vaccine (dated by TCRdb to the early 2020s). As for the study more broadly: AZD1222 recipients with second doses at about 4 weeks or about 12 weeks were pooled, because spike-specific TCR depth and breadth did not differ between schedules. TCR sequencing covered fewer than 250 trial participants: about 210 given two doses of AZD1222 and 26 given two doses of MenACWY control vaccine. Trial participants were enrolled into age subgroups of 18-55, 56-69 and 70-plus years, which contained approximately 150, 28 and 58 TCR-sequenced participants, respectively.

The CDR3 regions of human TCRbeta chains were analyzed by immunosequencing. Per the authors' processing: TCRs in the repertoires were matched against a reference library of SARS-CoV-2-specific TCRs that had been generated with the MIRA antigen-specificity platform. Breadth meant the fraction of unique TCRs that were SARS-CoV-2-associated, whereas depth meant the fraction of total T cells that were SARS-CoV-2-associated. Each spike-specific TCR was assigned to its reactive spike region and to a CD4 or CD8 class using the MIRA data. Log10-transformed breadth and depth values were compared by one-way ANOVA with Sidak's multiple comparisons tests. What TCRdb holds here is the immuneACCESS table cut down to in-frame rearrangements. Part of the clones is not present; checked against another copy, under half of the missing clones reflect an unresolved V gene, and the others are unexplained. Clone size and V and J calls were adopted from that table, with D and trimming inferred from the DNA. This sample holds approximately 140,000 clones; approximately 94% were observed only once. Of the sample, 1.9% falls within the top ten clones.

Results and caveats for the whole study, not just this receptor: Spike-specific TCR breadth and depth rose significantly after two AZD1222 doses compared with day 0 and with MenACWY recipients. Epitopes outside the regions mutated in the B.1.351 and B.1.1.7 variants were reportedly recognized by nearly half of the unique spike-specific TCRs. The whole spike protein was spanned by vaccine-associated CD4 TCRs, and dominant responses were seen in regions 160-218 and 743-854. Because no samples from the day 14 peak response were available, repertoires could be characterized only after the peak T cell response. In the small 56-69-year group, the increase in depth fell short of significance, most likely because of low power. Conclusions about previously exposed vaccinees are limited, since just 6 or 7 AZD1222 recipients were seropositive for SARS-CoV-2 at baseline. Participants were mostly white British and included more females than males, and it was suggested by the authors that clonal diversity may have been underestimated.

Concerning this clone: No cognate antigen has been identified for it. It has no much larger one-base neighbor in the sample; base qualities were not kept.

The time point label here, explained by the study, means: baseline before first vaccination. The vaccinee samples were drawn from two UK trials, COV001 and COV002, one of which was a single-blind randomized controlled phase 2/3 trial testing AZD1222 (ChAdOx1 nCoV-19) in healthy adults. For TCRbeta chain sequencing, PBMC samples from trial participants were taken at day 0 and at day 28 after the second dose. V gives up 6 bases and J gives up 0 bases, and the segment between their germline ends measures 15 bases. Counted from cysteine to phenylalanine, this CDR3 has 16 amino acids. The retained sequence is limited to the CDR3, 48 bases, with the frame set at the first base. The germline V gene encodes CDR1 MNHEY and CDR2 SMNVEV (reference sequence).

The chain is assembled from TRBV27 and TRBJ2-1; the D gene is not confidently resolved. This clonotype was sampled from an adult in good health. This sample comprised peripheral blood, obtained on day 0 of AZD1222 vaccination. The nucleotide sequence reads as follows: TGTGCCAGCAGCTCGCACCTCGATAGCTCCTACAATGAGCAGTTCTTC. This yields the protein CASSSHLDSSYNEQFF.